The 16 T cell receptor beta chains reported below all come from one sample, sequenced in a study of shared clonotypes between healthy human individuals. The assay was immunoSEQ multiplex PCR, and TCRdb's table has in-frame clones only and misses some. This sample yields some 2 million clones, of which 90% to 95% are seen a single time; approximately 0.13% belongs to the top ten. Sequenced input: naive CD4+ T cells sorted from blood. Documented subset: CD45RA+ positively selected. These receptors originate from a man between 18 and 35 years old in good health.

This clone was detected once. Other DNA sequences in this sample translate to the same CDR3. The V call is TRBV5-1, the J call TRBJ2-3; 11 nucleotides agree with TRBD2. The CDR3 contains 16 residues. In germline, CDR1 is SGHRS, CDR2 YFSETQ. Trimming took 4 bases from V and 0 from J; bases not matched to a gene: 4. The CDR3 DNA reads as TGCGCCAGCAGCCTGGGACTAGCGGACAGCACAGATACGCAGTATTTT. Its protein product is CASSLGLADSTDTQYF.

This chain uses TRBV4-1 with TRBJ2-7; possible D gene TRBD1, 6 bases. Germline CDR1 is MGHRA and CDR2 is YSYEKL. V lost 4 bases and J lost 1, with 23 bases in between. The CDR3 extends over 18 amino acids. CDR3 nucleotides: TGCGCCAGCAGCCGAACACCGACAGGACCGGACCTATCCTACGAGCAGTACTTC. As protein: CASSRTPTGPDLSYEQYF.

This chain links TRBV2 with TRBJ2-7; 8 bases map to TRBD2. V was clipped by 6 bases and J by 0 bases; unmatched bases: 7. The CDR3 has 15 amino acids. Germline loops: CDR1 SNHLY, CDR2 FYNNEI. The CDR3 is CASSTSGGPSYEQYF. CDR3 sequence (DNA): TGTGCCAGCAGCACCAGCGGGGGACCCTCCTACGAGCAGTACTTC. The full variable domain, completed using reference TRBV2 and TRBJ2-7, is EPEVTQTPSHQVTQMGQEVILRCVPISNHLYFYWYRQILGQKVEFLVSFYNNEISEKSEIFDDQFSVERPDGSNFTLKIRSTKLEDSAMYFCASSTSGGPSYEQYFGPGTRLTVT.

This chain connects TRBV5-4 to TRBJ1-3; a possible D gene is TRBD1 (5 bases). Looked up from germline, CDR1 is SGHNT and CDR2 is YYREEE (reference sequence). V lost 9 bases to trimming and J lost 0 bases, with 10 bases between them. This CDR3 contains 13 residues. Here the CDR3 DNA reads TGTGCCACGGGACTGCCCTCTGGAAACACCATATATTTT. This codes for CATGLPSGNTIYF.

Concerning this clone itself: In the same sample, other DNA sequences code for this CDR3. The chain uses TRBV30 and TRBJ1-2; TRBD1 might be the D (5 bases). V lost 0 bases and J lost 8, with 13 bases in between. This CDR3 is built from 13 residues. Per germline, CDR1 GTSNPN and CDR2 SVGIG (reference sequence). CDR3 in amino acids: CAWSVGGARGYTF. CDR3 nucleotides: TGTGCCTGGAGTGTAGGCGGGGCACGAGGCTACACCTTC.

This clone was recorded only once. This chain connects TRBV27 to TRBJ2-2, with D perhaps being TRBD1 or TRBD2 (6 bases each). Per germline, CDR1 MNHEY and CDR2 SMNVEV (reference sequence). V shed 5 bases and J shed 0 bases, with 13 bases lying between them. The CDR3 is 16 amino acids. CDR3 sequence (DNA): TGTGCCAGCAGTGCTAGGGGGACTTCGAACACCGGGGAGCTGTTTTTT. Protein product: CASSARGTSNTGELFF.

CDR3 in DNA: TGCGCCAGCAGTCTGGGAGCACGAGCAACTAATGAAAAACTGTTTTTT. Amino acids: CASSLGARATNEKLFF. This chain uses TRBV5-1 with TRBJ1-4; D is unresolved. V lost 5 bases to trimming and J lost 0 bases, with 14 bases between them. The CDR3 sequence is 16 residues long. Germline-derived CDR1 and CDR2 are SGHRS and YFSETQ. Looking up the rest from reference TRBV5-1 and TRBJ1-4 gives the full variable domain: KAGVTQTPRYLIKTRGQQVTLSCSPISGHRSVSWYQQTPGQGLQFLFEYFSETQRNKGNFPGRFSGRQFSNSRSEMNVSTLELGDSALYLCASSLGARATNEKLFFGSGTQLSVL.

The chain employs TRBV29-1 and TRBJ2-3, with 11 bases that match TRBD2. There are 13 residues in the CDR3. CDR1 SQVTM and CDR2 ANQGSEA come from the germline V gene. V was pared by 0 bases and J by 14 bases, with 7 bases of the junction left unmatched. The CDR3 region has the DNA TGCAGCGTTGAAGAACCGACTAGCGGGATCCTGTATTTT. This gives the protein CSVEEPTSGILYF.

On this clone itself: Distinct nucleotide sequences in the sample also encode this CDR3. The rearrangement links TRBV5-4 to TRBJ1-1; D call uncertain. V was shortened by 0 bases and J by 1 base, with 7 bases between the two germline ends. The germline gives CDR1 SGHNT, CDR2 YYREEE (reference sequence). The CDR3 runs to 14 residues. CDR3 DNA: TGTGCCAGCAGCTTGGGGTCAGGGAACACTGAAGCTTTCTTT. It encodes CASSLGSGNTEAFF. Complete variable domain (other parts from reference TRBV5-4 and TRBJ1-1): ETGVTQSPTHLIKTRGQQVTLRCSSQSGHNTVSWYQQALGQGPQFIFQYYREEENGRGNFPPRFSGLQFPNYSSELNVNALELDDSALYLCASSLGSGNTEAFFGQGTRLTVV.

This clone occurred once. V gene TRBV11-2 combines with J gene TRBJ2-5, with D unclear. Germline CDR1 reads SGHAT; CDR2 reads FQNNGV. This CDR3 spans 15 amino acids. V was pared by 1 base and J by 5 bases, with 14 bases between. The CDR3 sequence is CASSLGAKSGETQYF. CDR3 in DNA: TGTGCCAGCAGCTTAGGGGCAAAATCTGGGGAGACCCAGTACTTC.

The chain carries TRBV19 and TRBJ1-5; D might be TRBD1 (5 bases). V lost 7 bases, J lost 3 bases, and 10 bases lay in between. The CDR3 has 13 residues. Germline lookup yields CDR1 LNHDA and CDR2 SQIVND (reference sequence). This chain's CDR3 is CASTTVHNQPQHF. CDR3 DNA: TGTGCCAGTACGACAGTGCACAATCAGCCCCAGCATTTT.

The chain carries TRBV9 and TRBJ1-3; D is unresolved. V dropped 3 bases and J dropped 0 bases, with 10 bases sitting between them. CDR1 is SGDLS, CDR2 YYNGEE, per germline. This CDR3 has 15 residues. DNA of the CDR3: TGTGCCAGCAGCGCCGGGATCCTCTCTGGAAACACCATATATTTT. Translated: CASSAGILSGNTIYF.

This rearrangement joins TRBV5-6 to TRBJ1-2; a possible D gene is TRBD1 (5 bases). From germline, CDR1 is SGHDT and CDR2 YYEEEE. This CDR3 has 13 residues. V lost 0 bases and J 9 bases, leaving 12 bases between the germline ends. The DNA for the CDR3 is TGTGCCAGCAGCTTGGGACAGATGCTGAGCTACACCTTC. It encodes CASSLGQMLSYTF.

The genes are TRBV10-1 and TRBJ1-1; no firm D call. Trimming removed 5 bases from V and 4 bases from J, with 11 bases in between. The CDR3 is 13 residues long. Germline V gene lookup returns CDR1 WNHNN and CDR2 SYGVQD (reference sequence). The CDR3 here is CASSRALSTEAFF. In DNA, the CDR3 is TGCGCCAGCAGTAGAGCGTTGTCCACTGAAGCTTTCTTT.

The chain recombines TRBV29-1 with TRBJ1-4; D uncertain. Germline CDR1 SQVTM, CDR2 ANQGSEA. This CDR3 has 13 amino acids. Trimming removed 4 bases at V and 4 bases at J, with 10 bases between. The CDR3 DNA follows: TGCAGCGTTGGGCCCCAGGTTAATGAAAAACTGTTTTTT. The encoded protein is CSVGPQVNEKLFF.

With respect to this clone: Other DNA sequences in the sample encode the same CDR3. V is TRBV2 and J is TRBJ1-5; the D is unclear. The CDR3 sequence is 14 residues long. Germline lookup yields CDR1 SNHLY and CDR2 FYNNEI. V lost 3 bases to trimming and J lost 0 bases, with 6 bases between them. The CDR3 sequence is CASSDVNSNQPQHF. CDR3 coding DNA: TGTGCCAGCAGTGACGTCAATAGCAATCAGCCCCAGCATTTT.